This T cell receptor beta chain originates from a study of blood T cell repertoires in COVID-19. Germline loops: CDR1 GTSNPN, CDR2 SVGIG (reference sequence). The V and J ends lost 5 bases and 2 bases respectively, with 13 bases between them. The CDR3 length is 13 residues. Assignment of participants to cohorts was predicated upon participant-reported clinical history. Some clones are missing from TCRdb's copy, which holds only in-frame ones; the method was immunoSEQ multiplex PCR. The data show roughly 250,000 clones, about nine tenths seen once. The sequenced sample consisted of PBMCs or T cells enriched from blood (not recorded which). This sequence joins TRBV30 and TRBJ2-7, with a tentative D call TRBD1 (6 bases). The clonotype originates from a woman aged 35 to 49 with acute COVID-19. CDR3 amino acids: CAWRRDIAYEQYF. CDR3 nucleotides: TGTGCCTGGCGCCGGGACATAGCCTACGAGCAGTACTTC.